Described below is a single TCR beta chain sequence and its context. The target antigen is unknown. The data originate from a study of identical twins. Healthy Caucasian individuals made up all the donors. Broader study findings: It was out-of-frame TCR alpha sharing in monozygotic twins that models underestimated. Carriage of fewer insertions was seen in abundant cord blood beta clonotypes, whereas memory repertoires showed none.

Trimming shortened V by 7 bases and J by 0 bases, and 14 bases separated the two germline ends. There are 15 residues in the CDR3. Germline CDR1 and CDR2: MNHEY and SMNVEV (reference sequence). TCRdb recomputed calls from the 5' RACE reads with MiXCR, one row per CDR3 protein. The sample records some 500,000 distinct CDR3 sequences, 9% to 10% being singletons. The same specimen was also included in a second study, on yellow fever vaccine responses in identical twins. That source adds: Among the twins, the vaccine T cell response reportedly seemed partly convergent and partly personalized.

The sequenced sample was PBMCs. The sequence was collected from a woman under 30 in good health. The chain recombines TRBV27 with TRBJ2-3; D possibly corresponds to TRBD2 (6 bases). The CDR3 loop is CASTLGLASTDTQYF. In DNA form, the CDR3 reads TGTGCCAGCACTCTGGGACTTGCAAGCACAGATACGCAGTATTTT.